Included here is one T cell receptor beta chain sequence, with context. The data were obtained in a study of control samples from healthy donors and cancer patients. Per the germline V gene, CDR1 is MDHEN and CDR2 is SYDVKM. The V end was cut by 3 bases, the J end by 9 bases, with 9 bases between. The CDR3 totals 13 residues. Clones were sequenced by immunoSEQ multiplex PCR, and TCRdb holds only the in-frame ones, with some missing. The data show 100,000 or so clones, around 89% seen once. The sample was blood. The V gene is TRBV28, the J gene TRBJ1-6; D remains unclear. The TCR sequence derives from a man aged 25 to 45 in good health. The CDR3 sequence is CASSFQEGSPLHF. DNA for the CDR3: TGTGCCAGCAGTTTCCAGGAGGGTTCACCCCTCCACTTT.